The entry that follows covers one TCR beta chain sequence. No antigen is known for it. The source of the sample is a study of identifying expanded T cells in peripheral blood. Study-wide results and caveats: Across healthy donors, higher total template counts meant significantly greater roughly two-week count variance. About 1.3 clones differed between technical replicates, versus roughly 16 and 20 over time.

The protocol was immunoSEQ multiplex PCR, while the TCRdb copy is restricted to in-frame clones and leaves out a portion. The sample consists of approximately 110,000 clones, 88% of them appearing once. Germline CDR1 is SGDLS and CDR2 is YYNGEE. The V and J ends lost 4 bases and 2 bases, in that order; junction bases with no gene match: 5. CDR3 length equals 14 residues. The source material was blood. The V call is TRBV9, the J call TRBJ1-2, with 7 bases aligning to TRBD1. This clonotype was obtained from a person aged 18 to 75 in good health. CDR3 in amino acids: CASSTGQANYGYTF. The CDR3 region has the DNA TGTGCCAGCAGCACAGGACAGGCGAACTATGGCTACACCTTC.